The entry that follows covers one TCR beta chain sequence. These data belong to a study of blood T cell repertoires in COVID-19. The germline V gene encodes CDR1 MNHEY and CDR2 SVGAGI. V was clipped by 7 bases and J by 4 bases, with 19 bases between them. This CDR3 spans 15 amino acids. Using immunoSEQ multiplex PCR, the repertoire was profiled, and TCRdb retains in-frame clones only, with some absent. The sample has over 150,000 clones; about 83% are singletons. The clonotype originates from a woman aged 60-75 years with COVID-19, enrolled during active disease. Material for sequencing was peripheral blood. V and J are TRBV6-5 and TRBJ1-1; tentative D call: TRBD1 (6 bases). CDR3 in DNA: TGTGCCAGCACCCCTCCTGGTAGGGGGGGCACTGAAGCTTTCTTT. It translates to CASTPPGRGGTEAFF.